Listed below are T cell receptor beta chains from one sample, sequenced in a study of blood T cell repertoires in COVID-19. Sequenced by immunoSEQ multiplex PCR; TCRdb stores in-frame clones only, minus some. This sample has 200,000 to 250,000 clones; less than 90% occur once, and the top ten carry over 9.5%. Sequenced sample: peripheral blood. The receptors were sampled from a woman aged 80 or over with COVID-19, enrolled during active disease. The CDR3 runs from the conserved cysteine through the conserved F or W. D genes are given only for firm matches. Some rows have no size entry. The others give once, few or many, or a class for an expanded clone.

CDR3 DNA: TGTGCCACCAGTGATTTCGGCAGGGTTGAAAATACGCAGTATTTT; CDR3 protein: CATSDFGRVENTQYF; J gene: TRBJ2-3; clone size: -; V gene: TRBV24-1; D gene: -
CDR3 DNA: TGTGCCAGCAGCCAATCCCCAGGGGGCGGTGAAAAACTGTTTTTT; CDR3 protein: CASSQSPGGGEKLFF; J gene: TRBJ1-4; clone size: -; V gene: TRBV3-1/TRBV3-2; D gene: TRBD1
CDR3 DNA: TGCGCCAGCAGCCAAGGGACAGCTCCGGATGAAAAACTGTTTTTT; CDR3 protein: CASSQGTAPDEKLFF; J gene: TRBJ1-4; clone size: -; V gene: TRBV4-1; D gene: -
CDR3 DNA: TGTGCCAGCAGTTACCAGGGGAACACTGGAAACACCATATATTTT; CDR3 protein: CASSYQGNTGNTIYF; J gene: TRBJ1-3; clone size: -; V gene: TRBV6-5; D gene: -
CDR3 DNA: TGTGCCAGCAGTGAAACAGGGAATTCACCCCTCCACTTT; CDR3 protein: CASSETGNSPLHF; J gene: TRBJ1-6; clone size: -; V gene: TRBV12-3/TRBV12-4; D gene: -
CDR3 DNA: TGTGCCAGCAGTTACTCCGGAGGAAGGCTAGAGACCCAGTACTTC; CDR3 protein: CASSYSGGRLETQYF; J gene: TRBJ2-5; clone size: -; V gene: TRBV6-5; D gene: -
CDR3 DNA: TGTGCCAGCAGCCTTGGGCAGGGGAGTGAAAAACTGTTTTTT; CDR3 protein: CASSLGQGSEKLFF; J gene: TRBJ1-4; clone size: -; V gene: TRBV9; D gene: -
CDR3 DNA: TGTGCCAGCAGTGGCTCCCCTGCTCGACCGGGAAACAATGAGCAGTTCTTC; CDR3 protein: CASSGSPARPGNNEQFF; J gene: TRBJ2-1; clone size: -; V gene: TRBV6-2/TRBV6-3; D gene: -
CDR3 DNA: TGTGCCACCAGCAGGTTCGACAGGGCAGATACGCAGTATTTT; CDR3 protein: CATSRFDRADTQYF; J gene: TRBJ2-3; clone size: -; V gene: TRBV15; D gene: TRBD1
CDR3 DNA: TGTGCCAGCAGTTACTCGGGGGGCTATGGCTACACCTTC; CDR3 protein: CASSYSGGYGYTF; J gene: TRBJ1-2; clone size: -; V gene: TRBV6-5; D gene: -
CDR3 DNA: TGTGCCAGCAGTTGGGAGGGGAAGAACACTGAAGCTTTCTTT; CDR3 protein: CASSWEGKNTEAFF; J gene: TRBJ1-1; clone size: -; V gene: TRBV27; D gene: -
CDR3 DNA: TGTGCCAGCAGTCCCGTGATACAGTGGGGCTACACCTTC; CDR3 protein: CASSPVIQWGYTF; J gene: TRBJ1-2; clone size: few; V gene: TRBV12-3/TRBV12-4; D gene: -
CDR3 DNA: TGTGCCAGCAGGACTAGCGGGGGGAAACGAGAGACCCAGTACTTC; CDR3 protein: CASRTSGGKRETQYF; J gene: TRBJ2-5; clone size: -; V gene: TRBV25-1; D gene: TRBD2
CDR3 DNA: TGTGCCAGCAGTTTAGCCGTGAACACTGAAGCTTTCTTT; CDR3 protein: CASSLAVNTEAFF; J gene: TRBJ1-1; clone size: -; V gene: TRBV12-3/TRBV12-4; D gene: -
CDR3 DNA: TGTGCCAGCAGTCAGGGACTACAAGAGACCCAGTACTTC; CDR3 protein: CASSQGLQETQYF; J gene: TRBJ2-5; clone size: -; V gene: TRBV2; D gene: TRBD2
CDR3 DNA: TGTGCCAGCAGGACGACAGGGGGTAGGCGGGGCTACACCTTC; CDR3 protein: CASRTTGGRRGYTF; J gene: TRBJ1-2; clone size: -; V gene: TRBV28; D gene: TRBD1
CDR3 DNA: TGTGCCACCAGCCAGGACACCTACAATGAGCAGTTCTTC; CDR3 protein: CATSQDTYNEQFF; J gene: TRBJ2-1; clone size: -; V gene: TRBV15; D gene: -
CDR3 DNA: TGTGCCACCAGTGACCCCGGACAGAATATTGGCTACACCTTC; CDR3 protein: CATSDPGQNIGYTF; J gene: TRBJ1-2; clone size: -; V gene: TRBV24-1; D gene: -
CDR3 DNA: TGTGCCAGCAGCCAAGATCGGGCTAGCGGGGGCCAGTACCAAGAGACCCAGTACTTC; CDR3 protein: CASSQDRASGGQYQETQYF; J gene: TRBJ2-5; clone size: -; V gene: TRBV3-1/TRBV3-2; D gene: TRBD2
CDR3 DNA: TGTGCCAGCAGCCCCCGAGTAGCGGGGTCCCCGGATACGCAGTATTTT; CDR3 protein: CASSPRVAGSPDTQYF; J gene: TRBJ2-3; clone size: -; V gene: TRBV7-2; D gene: TRBD2
CDR3 DNA: TGTGCCACCAGTGCTCCGGGACAGGGGGCGGGGAGGCTCACAGATACGCAGTATTTT; CDR3 protein: CATSAPGQGAGRLTDTQYF; J gene: TRBJ2-3; clone size: -; V gene: TRBV24-1; D gene: TRBD1
CDR3 DNA: TGTGCCAGCTCACCAATGGGGGCCCTTAATCAGCAGTTCTTC; CDR3 protein: CASSPMGALNQQFF; J gene: TRBJ2-1; clone size: -; V gene: TRBV18; D gene: -
CDR3 DNA: TGTGCCAGCAGTCCAGACCGTCAGGACTATGGCTACACCTTC; CDR3 protein: CASSPDRQDYGYTF; J gene: TRBJ1-2; clone size: -; V gene: TRBV28; D gene: -
CDR3 DNA: TGTGCCAGCAGTTTCGAGGACATCATCTATGGCTACACCTTC; CDR3 protein: CASSFEDIIYGYTF; J gene: TRBJ1-2; clone size: -; V gene: TRBV7-9; D gene: -
CDR3 DNA: TGTGCCAGCAGCTCCGGGACAGCCTATGAAAAACTGTTTTTT; CDR3 protein: CASSSGTAYEKLFF; J gene: TRBJ1-4; clone size: -; V gene: TRBV7-2; D gene: TRBD1
CDR3 DNA: TGTGCCATCAGCTCCAGGGGGCAAAATGAAAAACTGTTTTTT; CDR3 protein: CAISSRGQNEKLFF; J gene: TRBJ1-4; clone size: -; V gene: TRBV10-3; D gene: TRBD1
CDR3 DNA: TGTGCCTGGAGTGTACAGGGCAATCAGCCCCAGCATTTT; CDR3 protein: CAWSVQGNQPQHF; J gene: TRBJ1-5; clone size: -; V gene: TRBV30; D gene: -
CDR3 DNA: TGTGCCAGCAGTTCTCAGATTGACACTGAAGCTTTCTTT; CDR3 protein: CASSSQIDTEAFF; J gene: TRBJ1-1; clone size: -; V gene: TRBV2; D gene: -
CDR3 DNA: TGTGCCAGCAGTTACAGTACAGGAAACTATGGCTACACCTTC; CDR3 protein: CASSYSTGNYGYTF; J gene: TRBJ1-2; clone size: -; V gene: TRBV6-6; D gene: -
CDR3 DNA: TGTGCCAGCAGCATTTCCGGGACAGGGCCCTACGAGCAGTACTTC; CDR3 protein: CASSISGTGPYEQYF; J gene: TRBJ2-7; clone size: -; V gene: TRBV7-9; D gene: TRBD1
CDR3 DNA: TGTGCCAGCAGCCAAGCGACAGTAGGTGGCTACACCTTC; CDR3 protein: CASSQATVGGYTF; J gene: TRBJ1-2; clone size: -; V gene: TRBV3-1/TRBV3-2; D gene: -
CDR3 DNA: TGTGCCAGCAGCGACAGGGGGGTGGGCAATCAGCCCCAGCATTTT; CDR3 protein: CASSDRGVGNQPQHF; J gene: TRBJ1-5; clone size: -; V gene: TRBV2; D gene: TRBD1
CDR3 DNA: TGTGCCAGCAGTTTGGATCGTGGGCCCTACAATGAGCAGTTCTTC; CDR3 protein: CASSLDRGPYNEQFF; J gene: TRBJ2-1; clone size: -; V gene: TRBV5-6; D gene: -
CDR3 DNA: TGTGCCAGCAGTAGGGGGGGCCGGGAGACCCAGTACTTC; CDR3 protein: CASSRGGRETQYF; J gene: TRBJ2-5; clone size: -; V gene: TRBV7-2; D gene: -
CDR3 DNA: TGCGCCAGCACCAACAGGGGGAACACTGAAGCTTTCTTT; CDR3 protein: CASTNRGNTEAFF; J gene: TRBJ1-1; clone size: -; V gene: TRBV10-1; D gene: TRBD1
CDR3 DNA: TGTGCCAGCAGCCGAAGTATGGGGATGCAGGGCCGAAGCACAGATACGCAGTATTTT; CDR3 protein: CASSRSMGMQGRSTDTQYF; J gene: TRBJ2-3; clone size: -; V gene: TRBV3-1/TRBV3-2; D gene: -
CDR3 DNA: TGTGCCAGCAGTTTACCCGGGAACACTGAAGCTTTCTTT; CDR3 protein: CASSLPGNTEAFF; J gene: TRBJ1-1; clone size: once; V gene: TRBV12-3/TRBV12-4; D gene: -
CDR3 DNA: TGTGCCAGCAGCTATCCCTTCGATCTAGGTGCTTTCTTT; CDR3 protein: CASSYPFDLGAFF; J gene: TRBJ1-1; clone size: -; V gene: TRBV11-2; D gene: -
CDR3 DNA: TGTGCCACCAGTGGTTTTCTAGCGGACTCCTACAATGAGCAGTTCTTC; CDR3 protein: CATSGFLADSYNEQFF; J gene: TRBJ2-1; clone size: -; V gene: TRBV24-1; D gene: TRBD2
CDR3 DNA: TGTGCCTGGAGTAGTGAGGCACCAACTAATGAAAAACTGTTTTTT; CDR3 protein: CAWSSEAPTNEKLFF; J gene: TRBJ1-4; clone size: -; V gene: TRBV30; D gene: -
CDR3 DNA: TGTGCCAGCGCAGGGTACACTGAAGCTTTCTTT; CDR3 protein: CASAGYTEAFF; J gene: TRBJ1-1; clone size: few; V gene: TRBV2; D gene: -
CDR3 DNA: TGTGCCAGCAGCGTAGTGGCGGGACAGGGATTCTACGAGCAGTACTTC; CDR3 protein: CASSVVAGQGFYEQYF; J gene: TRBJ2-7; clone size: -; V gene: TRBV9; D gene: TRBD1
CDR3 DNA: TGTGCCAGCAGCCCCTCATCTAGCGGGGAGACCCAGTACTTC; CDR3 protein: CASSPSSSGETQYF; J gene: TRBJ2-5; clone size: once; V gene: TRBV3-1/TRBV3-2; D gene: TRBD2
CDR3 DNA: TGTGCCAGTAACGGCGGCTTGATAACTAGCACAGATACGCAGTATTTT; CDR3 protein: CASNGGLITSTDTQYF; J gene: TRBJ2-3; clone size: -; V gene: TRBV19; D gene: -
CDR3 DNA: TGTGCCAGCAGTGTACGGCAGGGGGAAGAGACCCAGTACTTC; CDR3 protein: CASSVRQGEETQYF; J gene: TRBJ2-5; clone size: -; V gene: TRBV2; D gene: TRBD1
CDR3 DNA: TGTGCCAGCAGCTTGGTTAGCGTCGCCTACGAGCAGTACTTC; CDR3 protein: CASSLVSVAYEQYF; J gene: TRBJ2-7; clone size: -; V gene: TRBV5-6; D gene: -
CDR3 DNA: TGTGCCAGCAGCTTGGTCAGCTCCTACAATGAGCAGTTCTTC; CDR3 protein: CASSLVSSYNEQFF; J gene: TRBJ2-1; clone size: -; V gene: TRBV5-4; D gene: -
CDR3 DNA: TGTGCCATCAGTGCCCACTCTAATCGGGACAGGGGATCTGGGGCCAACGTCCTGACTTTC; CDR3 protein: CAISAHSNRDRGSGANVLTF; J gene: TRBJ2-6; clone size: -; V gene: TRBV10-3; D gene: TRBD1
CDR3 DNA: TGCGCCAGCAGCCAAGAACAAAGTCAGCCCCAGCATTTT; CDR3 protein: CASSQEQSQPQHF; J gene: TRBJ1-5; clone size: few; V gene: TRBV4-3; D gene: -
CDR3 DNA: TGTGCCAGCAGGGTTCAGGGGGGAAAGGATTCACCCCTCCACTTT; CDR3 protein: CASRVQGGKDSPLHF; J gene: TRBJ1-6; clone size: -; V gene: TRBV7-2; D gene: TRBD1
CDR3 DNA: TGTGCCAGCAGTGAAAACAGGTCCTATGGCTACACCTTC; CDR3 protein: CASSENRSYGYTF; J gene: TRBJ1-2; clone size: -; V gene: TRBV2; D gene: -
CDR3 DNA: TGTGCCAGCAGCGCCGCGGGGGGAAGAACTGAAGCTTTCTTT; CDR3 protein: CASSAAGGRTEAFF; J gene: TRBJ1-1; clone size: -; V gene: TRBV7-2; D gene: -
CDR3 DNA: TGTGCCAGCTCACCTCGGGACACCTTCTCTGGAAACACCATATATTTT; CDR3 protein: CASSPRDTFSGNTIYF; J gene: TRBJ1-3; clone size: few; V gene: TRBV18; D gene: -
CDR3 DNA: TGTGCCAGCAGGCCGGGACAGGGGTCGTATCAGCCCCAGCATTTT; CDR3 protein: CASRPGQGSYQPQHF; J gene: TRBJ1-5; clone size: once; V gene: TRBV27; D gene: TRBD1
CDR3 DNA: TGTGCCAGCTCACCCCCGGGGACAGGGGGCTCTGGAAACACCATATATTTT; CDR3 protein: CASSPPGTGGSGNTIYF; J gene: TRBJ1-3; clone size: -; V gene: TRBV18; D gene: TRBD1
CDR3 DNA: TGTGCCAGCTCACCGGTTGTCCGGGGCAGGGGGTCCGCGGAGCAGTTCTTC; CDR3 protein: CASSPVVRGRGSAEQFF; J gene: TRBJ2-1; clone size: once; V gene: TRBV18; D gene: TRBD1
CDR3 DNA: TGTGCCAGCAGCCTCAGACTAGCGGTTAGCACAGATACGCAGTATTTT; CDR3 protein: CASSLRLAVSTDTQYF; J gene: TRBJ2-3; clone size: -; V gene: TRBV7-2; D gene: TRBD2